This is a list of T cell receptor beta chains from one sample in a study of STAT5B mutations in CD4+ large granular lymphocyte leukemia. This table comes from immunoSEQ multiplex PCR, and its TCRdb copy is limited to in-frame clones, with some not included. The sample has 32,000 or so clones; around 85% are singletons. The source material was CD4+ T cells from blood buffy coats. These receptors originate from a human donor in good health. Each CDR3 is given with its conserved first and last residue. The D gene is left open where the match is weak. Expanded clones get a size class; other rows say once, few or many, or leave the size out.

J gene,V gene,clone size,D gene,CDR3 DNA,CDR3 protein
TRBJ1-2,TRBV7-2,-,-,TGTGCCAGCAGCCCTTCTGCCACTAACTATGGCTACACCTTC,CASSPSATNYGYTF
TRBJ2-3,TRBV5-1,-,-,TGCGCCAGCAGAACAAGCGGGACAAGCACAGATACGCAGTATTTT,CASRTSGTSTDTQYF
TRBJ2-5,TRBV7-8,-,TRBD2,TGTGCCAGTAAGACTAGCGGGATCCAAGAGACCCAGTACTTC,CASKTSGIQETQYF
TRBJ2-1,TRBV9,-,-,TGTGCCAGCAGCGTATACATAGTAACCAATGAGCAGTTCTTC,CASSVYIVTNEQFF
TRBJ2-5,TRBV5-1,-,-,TGCGCCAGCAGCTTGGCAGCGAGGCAAGAGACCCAGTACTTC,CASSLAARQETQYF
TRBJ1-2,TRBV15,once,-,TGTGCCACCAGCAGAGGGACCCCTGGGGTGGGGCCCGGCTATGGCTACACCTTC,CATSRGTPGVGPGYGYTF
TRBJ2-5,TRBV29-1,few,-,TGCAGCGTTGGGGAAGAGACCCAGTACTTC,CSVGEETQYF
TRBJ1-2,TRBV27,-,TRBD1,TGTGCCAGCAGTGCCGCCCGCAACAGGGGAAGCAACTATGGCTACACCTTC,CASSAARNRGSNYGYTF
TRBJ1-2,TRBV2,-,-,TGTGCCAGCAGGCCGGAGGCCAGAGTGGGGGGCTACACCTTC,CASRPEARVGGYTF
TRBJ2-6,TRBV27,-,-,TGTGCCAGCAGTCCCGGACGGTTCTCTGGGGCCAACGTCCTGACTTTC,CASSPGRFSGANVLTF
TRBJ2-7,TRBV27,-,TRBD1,TGTGCCAGCAGTCCCCGGACAGGGAGCTCCTACGAGCAGTACTTC,CASSPRTGSSYEQYF
TRBJ2-3,TRBV9,-,-,TGTGCCAGCAGCGTAGAGGGGGGCGAAACTGACACAGATACGCAGTATTTT,CASSVEGGETDTDTQYF